This paragraph covers one T cell receptor beta chain sequence. Sequenced by immunoSEQ multiplex PCR; TCRdb stores in-frame clones only, minus some. The sample lists 130,000 or so clones, about four fifths occurring once. This sample stems from a study of blood T cell repertoires in COVID-19. Trimming cost V 4 bases and J 1 base, with 11 bases left between them. This CDR3 has 15 residues. The germline gives CDR1 SGHRS, CDR2 YFSETQ. The study recruited people aged about 18 to 95 years across approximately 24 US areas. V usage is TRBV5-1 and J usage is TRBJ2-2; perhaps TRBD1 as D (6 bases). Sequencing was performed on PBMCs or T cells enriched from blood (not recorded which). The sequence derives from a woman aged 45-65 years with acute COVID-19. The DNA for the CDR3 is TGCGCCAGCAGCGTCAGGGGAAGGAACACCGGGGAGCTGTTTTTT. Protein product: CASSVRGRNTGELFF.